One sample yielded the 13 T cell receptor beta chains listed below, sequenced in a study of control samples from healthy donors and cancer patients. The data were produced by immunoSEQ multiplex PCR, yet TCRdb's version contains in-frame clones alone and is incomplete. This sample carries about 100,000 clones, approximately 84% of them seen once, and the ten largest clones take approximately 20%. Sample: blood. The source is a woman between 50 and 59 years old in good health.

The chain couples TRBV6-6 to TRBJ2-2, with D possibly being TRBD1 (5 bases). The CDR3 contains 14 residues. Germline CDR1 MNHNY, CDR2 SVGAGI (reference sequence). Trimming pared 0 bases from V and 5 bases from J, leaving 7 bases between. CDR3 in amino acids: CASSYSQGTGELFF. The CDR3 nucleotides are TGTGCCAGCAGTTACTCGCAGGGAACCGGGGAGCTGTTTTTT.

The V gene is TRBV18, the J gene TRBJ2-7; no firm D call. Per the germline V gene, CDR1 is KGHSH and CDR2 is LQKENI. Deletions cut 2 bases from V and 5 bases from J, with 10 bases between. This CDR3 region has 13 residues. The CDR3 nucleotides read TGTGCCAGCTCACCAAACAAAGACAACGAGCAGTACTTC. Translated, it gives CASSPNKDNEQYF. The entire variable domain, with the rest obtained from reference TRBV18 and TRBJ2-7, is as follows: NAGVMQNPRHLVRRRGQEARLRCSPMKGHSHVYWYRQLPEEGLKFMVYLQKENIIDESGMPKERFSAEFPKEGPSILRIQQVVRGDSAAYFCASSPNKDNEQYFGPGTRLTVT.

The chain uses TRBV19 and TRBJ2-3; TRBD2 matches at 10 bases. Germline V gene data show CDR1 as LNHDA and CDR2 as SQIVND (reference sequence). The ends lost 2 bases at V and 2 bases at J; junction bases unmatched: 7. This CDR3 is built from 17 residues. For the CDR3, the DNA is TGTGCCAGTAGTATATCCCCTAGCGGGGGTTCCACAGATACGCAGTATTTT. It translates to CASSISPSGGSTDTQYF.

The CDR3 region is CASSHSGQTTDTQYF. CDR3 in DNA: TGTGCCAGCAGTCATTCCGGACAGACCACAGATACGCAGTATTTT. The chain couples TRBV4-2 to TRBJ2-3; D possibly corresponds to TRBD1 (6 bases). V gave up 6 bases and J gave up 2 bases, with 15 bases separating them. The germline gives CDR1 LGHNA, CDR2 YNFKEQ. CDR3 length: 15 residues.

This sequence joins TRBV5-6 and TRBJ1-1; TRBD1 might be the D (5 bases). With 5 bases removed from V and 1 base from J, the gap between germline ends came to 15 bases. In germline, CDR1 is SGHDT, CDR2 YYEEEE. The CDR3 totals 15 residues. The CDR3 sequence: CASSLGTFANTEAFF. CDR3 nucleotides: TGTGCCAGCAGTTTAGGGACCTTTGCGAACACTGAAGCTTTCTTT. Together with reference TRBV5-6 and TRBJ1-1, the CDR3 gives the full variable domain: DAGVTQSPTHLIKTRGQQVTLRCSPKSGHDTVSWYQQALGQGPQFIFQYYEEEERQRGNFPDRFSGHQFPNYSSELNVNALLLGDSALYLCASSLGTFANTEAFFGQGTRLTVV.

In this sample, this clone turned up a few times. The rearrangement joins TRBV7-9 to TRBJ2-7; 9 bases match TRBD2. CDR3 size: 15 residues. CDR1 is SEHNR, CDR2 FQNEAQ, per germline (reference sequence). J gave up 4 bases and V 4 bases, and 8 bases lay outside the gene matches. This chain's CDR3 is CASSSTGTSLYEQYF. CDR3 bases: TGTGCCAGCAGCTCCACAGGGACTAGCCTTTACGAGCAGTACTTC.

The J gene is TRBJ2-2, the V gene TRBV5-6; D possibly matches TRBD1 or TRBD2 (5 bases each). The germline V and J ends were trimmed by 4 bases and 8 bases, with 18 bases remaining between them. There are 15 residues in the CDR3. CDR1 SGHDT and CDR2 YYEEEE come from the germline V gene. The CDR3 DNA follows: TGTGCCAGCAGCAACCGGGACCTGGGCATAGGGGAGCTGTTTTTT. Translating gives CASSNRDLGIGELFF.

This rearrangement joins TRBV18 to TRBJ2-2; D might be TRBD1 or TRBD2, each matching 5 bases. The CDR3 contains 16 residues. Germline V gene lookup returns CDR1 KGHSH and CDR2 LQKENI. V lost 4 bases to trimming and J lost 10 bases, with 22 bases between them. The CDR3 loop is CASSQMGVTPREELFF. CDR3 bases: TGTGCCAGCTCACAGATGGGAGTTACACCCAGGGAGGAGCTGTTTTTT.

The chain is built from TRBV20-1 and TRBJ1-4; D gene ambiguous. Germline V gene lookup returns CDR1 DFQATT and CDR2 SNEGSKA (reference sequence). Trimming shortened V by 3 bases and J by 8 bases, and 7 bases separated the two germline ends. CDR3 size: 11 residues. CDR3 protein: CSARVREKLFF. The CDR3 nucleotides are TGCAGTGCTAGGGTGCGGGAAAAACTGTTTTTT.

The chain carries TRBV3-1 (or the pseudogene TRBV3-2) and TRBJ2-1; 9 bases line up with TRBD2. CDR1 and CDR2 from the germline V gene are LGHDT and YNNKEL (reference sequence). V lost 3 bases to trimming and J lost 6 bases; unmatched junction nucleotides: 9. The CDR3 consists of 16 residues. The DNA of the CDR3 is TGTGCCAGCAGCCAGGCTGTGAGCGGGGGGCCCAATGAGCAGTTCTTC. Its translation: CASSQAVSGGPNEQFF.

This chain connects TRBV10-3 to TRBJ1-2, with 7 bases that match TRBD1. J lost 3 bases, V lost 5 bases, and 6 bases had no gene match. Germline V gene data show CDR1 as ENHRY and CDR2 as SYGVKD. The CDR3 runs to 14 residues. The CDR3 reads CAISWTGGDYGYTF. In DNA, the CDR3 is TGTGCCATCAGTTGGACAGGCGGGGACTATGGCTACACCTTC.

The CDR3 region has the DNA TGTGCCAGCAGCCGGACGGGGGAGACCCAGTACTTC. It encodes CASSRTGETQYF. The V and J genes are TRBV4-2 and TRBJ2-5; possibly TRBD2 for D (5 bases). CDR3 size: 12 residues. The germline V gene encodes CDR1 LGHNA and CDR2 YNFKEQ. V was clipped by 4 bases and J by 5 bases, with 8 bases between them.

This clone was seen more than once but under ten times. The rearrangement uses TRBV7-9 and TRBJ2-7; D remains ambiguous. CDR3 length equals 12 residues. Germline assignment: CDR1 SEHNR and CDR2 FQNEAQ (reference sequence). Trimming removed 4 bases at V and 2 bases at J, with 6 bases between. In DNA form, the CDR3 reads TGTGCCAGCAGCTACAGTACCTACGAGCAGTACTTC. Translating gives CASSYSTYEQYF.